Presented here are 3 T cell receptor beta chains from one specimen sequenced in a study of blood T cell repertoires in COVID-19. The data were produced by immunoSEQ multiplex PCR, yet TCRdb's version contains in-frame clones alone and is incomplete. The sample consists of about 220,000 clones, roughly 90% of them appearing once. What was sequenced was PBMCs or T cells enriched from blood (not recorded which). Source of these receptors: a woman aged 40 to 49 with acute COVID-19.

CDR3 loop: CASSAGGRRTDTQYF. CDR3 bases: TGTGCCAGCAGCGCCGGGGGGCGACGCACAGATACGCAGTATTTT. J is TRBJ2-3 and V is TRBV3-1 (or the pseudogene TRBV3-2); maybe TRBD2 (7 bases). CDR1 is LGHDT, CDR2 YNNKEL, per germline (reference sequence). The length of the CDR3 is 15 residues. Trimming removed 5 bases at V and 1 base at J, with 13 bases between.

The V call is TRBV5-5, the J call TRBJ1-2; no reliable D call. The germline CDR1 and CDR2 sequences are SGHKS and YYEKEE (reference sequence). The CDR3 has 14 residues. V shed 1 base and J shed 2 bases, with 9 bases lying between them. CDR3 in amino acids: CASSLNGGNYGYTF. The CDR3 bases are TGTGCCAGCAGCTTGAACGGCGGCAACTATGGCTACACCTTC.

This rearrangement joins TRBV11-2 to TRBJ2-5; 8 bases align to TRBD2. V lost 0 bases to trimming and J lost 2 bases; unmatched junction nucleotides: 5. CDR1 and CDR2 from the germline V gene are SGHAT and FQNNGV. This CDR3 spans 16 amino acids. CDR3 loop: CASSLDLASGQETQYF. The CDR3 DNA follows: TGTGCCAGCAGCTTAGATCTGGCTAGCGGGCAAGAGACCCAGTACTTC.